The clone carrying this T cell receptor beta chain was observed at least ten times. Its specificity is unknown. The germline V and J ends were trimmed by 3 bases and 4 bases, with 13 bases remaining between them. The V gene's germline CDR1 is DFQATT and CDR2 SNEGSKA (reference sequence). This CDR3 has 13 amino acids. TCRdb fed the reads into MiXCR, producing one record per CDR3 protein. The profile covers approximately 19,000 distinct CDR3 sequences, with about a fifth appearing a single time and roughly 4.5% taken by the ten largest. This specimen comes from a study of lung T cells in sarcoidosis with Löfgren's syndrome. Overall study results and limits: Multiple Löfgren's syndrome patients reportedly shared TRAV12-1 and TRBV2 CDR3 motifs.

This clonotype was sampled from a human donor with sarcoidosis (Löfgren's syndrome or another form), or a control subject (not recorded which). The specimen was CD4+ T cells from PBMCs. V is TRBV20-1 and J is TRBJ2-7; possible D gene TRBD1, 5 bases. The CDR3 nucleotides read TGCAGTGCTAGCGCAGGGTATAGTTACGAGCAGTACTTC. Amino acid sequence: CSASAGYSYEQYF.